The 5 T cell receptor beta chains reported below all come from one sample, sequenced in a study of T cells in Graves' hyperthyroidism and ophthalmopathy. RNA transcripts were the template for amplifying TCR beta CDR3 regions. An initial round of RT-PCR targeting the TCR CDR3 relied on the HTBI primer set. TCRdb reprocessed the multiplex PCR reads via MiXCR and lists one record per CDR3 protein. The table shows 600,000 to 700,000 distinct CDR3 sequences, with about 45% occurring only once. The sequencing sample was made of peripheral blood or thyroid tissue (not recorded which). Receptors originate from an adult man with Graves' disease, either hyperthyroidism or ophthalmopathy (not recorded which).

This CDR3 is CASSFSGRAHEQYF. The CDR3 DNA reads TGTGCCAGCAGCTTTAGCGGGAGGGCCCACGAGCAGTACTTC. This rearrangement joins TRBV11-2 to TRBJ2-7; 11 positions agree with TRBD2. The CDR3 extends over 14 amino acids. Germline V lookup: CDR1 SGHAT, CDR2 FQNNGV. Losses at the gene ends were 3 bases for V and 5 bases for J; bases not matched to a gene: 3.

On this clonotype: A much larger clone differs by one base, so this may be a read error. Written as DNA, the CDR3 is TGTGCCAGTAGTGCGGCCAACCAAATGGCACCCCCCCACTTT. Its translation: CASSAANQMAPPHF. This chain joins TRBV19 and TRBJ1-6; D unclear. In germline, CDR1 is LNHDA, CDR2 SQIVND (reference sequence). CDR3 length: 14 residues. Full variable domain (remainder filled in from reference TRBV19 and TRBJ1-6): DGGITQSPKYLFRKEGQNVTLSCEQNLNHDAMYWYRQDPGQGLRLIYYSQIVNDFQKGDIAEGYSVSREKKESFPLTVTSAQKNPTAFYLCASSAANQMAPPHFGNGTRLTVT.

As for this clonotype: Compared with germline, one end of the junction differs, possibly owing to a read error. The chain recombines TRBV10-3 with TRBJ1-1; weak D call: TRBD1 (5 bases). CDR1 and CDR2 (germline): ENHRY, SYGVKD. The CDR3 loop spans 14 amino acids. The chain's CDR3 is CASSDGHRGTEAFF. The CDR3, as DNA: TGTGCCAGCAGTGATGGACACCGCGGTACTGAAGCTTTCTTT.

The chain links TRBV5-1 to TRBJ2-7; 13 positions agree with TRBD2. Unmatched junction bases numbered 10, after V lost 4 bases and J lost 0 bases. Germline V gene sequence: CDR1 SGHRS, CDR2 YFSETQ. The CDR3 is 18 residues long. CDR3 DNA sequence: TGCGCCAGCAGCCGAGGACTAGCGGGAGAGAGGAGCTCCTACGAGCAGTACTTC. It specifies CASSRGLAGERSSYEQYF. Together with reference TRBV5-1 and TRBJ2-7, the CDR3 gives the full variable domain: KAGVTQTPRYLIKTRGQQVTLSCSPISGHRSVSWYQQTPGQGLQFLFEYFSETQRNKGNFPGRFSGRQFSNSRSEMNVSTLELGDSALYLCASSRGLAGERSSYEQYFGPGTRLTVT.

In its sample, this clonotype was seen many times. The chain couples TRBV7-9 to TRBJ2-5; D is uncertain. This CDR3 is 12 amino acids long. The V end lost 2 bases, the J end lost 6 bases, and 7 bases lay between the germline ends. Looked up from germline, CDR1 is SEHNR and CDR2 is FQNEAQ (reference sequence). The CDR3 DNA sequence: TGTGCCAGCAGCTTATTCGCAAAGACCCAGTACTTC. Its protein is CASSLFAKTQYF.